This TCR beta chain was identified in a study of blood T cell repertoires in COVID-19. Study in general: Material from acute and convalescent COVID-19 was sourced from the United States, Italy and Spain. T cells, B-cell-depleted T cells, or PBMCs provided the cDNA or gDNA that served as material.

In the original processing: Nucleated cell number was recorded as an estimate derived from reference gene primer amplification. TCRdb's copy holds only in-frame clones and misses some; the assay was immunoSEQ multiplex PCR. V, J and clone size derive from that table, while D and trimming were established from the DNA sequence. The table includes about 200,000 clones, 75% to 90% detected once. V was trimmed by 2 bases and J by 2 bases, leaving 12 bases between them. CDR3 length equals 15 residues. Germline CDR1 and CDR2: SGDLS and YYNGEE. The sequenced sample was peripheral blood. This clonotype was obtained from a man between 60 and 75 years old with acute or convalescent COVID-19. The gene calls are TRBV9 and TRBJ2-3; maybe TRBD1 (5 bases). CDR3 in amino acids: CASSVRQGYTDTQYF. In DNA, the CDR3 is TGTGCCAGCAGCGTGCGGCAGGGATACACAGATACGCAGTATTTT.